A single sample is the source of the 21 T cell receptor beta chains below, sequenced in a study of human T cells and chemical hapten exposure (dated by TCRdb to the early 2020s). In light of the paper, this sample's time point label describes: pre-sensitization, week 0. According to the study, the label for this sample's treatment or condition signals: therapeutic diphenylcyclopropenone sensitization with weekly scalp DPC. The method was RACE. Sequencing instrument: NextSeq 500. TCRdb reran the public reads through fastp at Q25 and MiXCR, keeping productive beta chains. Each CDR3 protein gets just one entry, which takes the most common genes and DNA from the rows behind it. The sample includes under 400,000 distinct CDR3 sequences, with 4% to 6% observed a single time. 2.5% to 3% of the sample goes to the ten largest clones. The sample here was whole blood, taken in connection with sensitization to the hapten diphenylcyclopropenone (DPC). Receptor source: a woman in her forties or fifties with alopecia areata. Some clones in this sample may be carry-over from other donors' samples.

In its sample, this clonotype was seen many times. The CDR3, as DNA: TGCGCCAGCAGCTCGCCCAGAGGGGGGACTATCACAGATACGCAGTATTTT. Translation gives CASSSPRGGTITDTQYF. The chain has TRBV5-1 and TRBJ2-3; D may be TRBD2 (7 bases). The germline V gene encodes CDR1 SGHRS and CDR2 YFSETQ. The length of the CDR3 is 17 residues. With 3 bases removed from V and 2 bases from J, the gap between germline ends came to 19 bases.

The chain employs TRBV6-5 and TRBJ1-1; TRBD1 aligns across 7 bases. V shed 6 bases, J shed 1 base, and the junction held 8 bases outside the gene matches. Germline CDR1 and CDR2: MNHEY and SVGAGI. CDR3 length equals 15 residues. The DNA of the CDR3 is TGTGCCAGCAGGAGACAGGGTGGAAGGAACACTGAAGCTTTCTTT. It translates to CASRRQGGRNTEAFF.

The chain has TRBV3-1 and TRBJ1-1, with 8 nucleotides matching TRBD1. CDR3 size: 14 residues. Unmatched junction bases numbered 4, after V lost 4 bases and J lost 3 bases. The germline CDR1 and CDR2 sequences are LGHDT and YNNKEL (reference sequence). The CDR3 sequence is CASSPQGDHTEAFF. For the CDR3, the DNA is TGTGCCAGCAGCCCACAGGGGGACCACACTGAAGCTTTCTTT. Based on the CDR3 plus reference TRBV3-1 and TRBJ1-1, the full variable domain is DTAVSQTPKYLVTQMGNDKSIKCEQNLGHDTMYWYKQDSKKFLKIMFSYNNKELIINETVPNRFSPKSPDKAHLNLHINSLELGDSAVYFCASSPQGDHTEAFFGQGTRLTVV.

This clonotype was recorded at least ten times. J is TRBJ2-2 and V is TRBV6-6; 7 bases agree with TRBD1. The CDR3 loop spans 14 amino acids. With 5 bases clipped from V and 4 bases from J, the junction kept 4 bases outside the gene matches. Germline V lookup: CDR1 MNHNY, CDR2 SVGAGI (reference sequence). The CDR3 bases are TGTGCCAGCAGTCCAACAGGGGTCACCGGGGAGCTGTTTTTT. Its translation is CASSPTGVTGELFF.

Ten or more counts support this clonotype. CDR3 sequence reads: CATREGPHGELFF. The DNA for the CDR3 is TGTGCCACCAGGGAAGGGCCACACGGGGAGCTGTTTTTT. The J gene is TRBJ2-2, the V gene TRBV10-3; D might be TRBD1 (5 bases). CDR1 and CDR2 (germline): ENHRY, SYGVKD. Trimming removed 10 bases at V and 7 bases at J, with 16 bases between. There are 13 residues in the CDR3.

The chain links TRBV6-1 to TRBJ1-1; 7 bases are a match to TRBD1. From germline, CDR1 is MNHNS and CDR2 SASEGT. This CDR3 comprises 11 residues. V gave up 7 bases and J gave up 8 bases; unmatched junction bases: 4. In DNA form, the CDR3 reads TGTGCCAGCACCAGACAGGGAGAAGCTTTCTTT. Translating it yields CASTRQGEAFF.

V gene TRBV30 combines with J gene TRBJ2-7; D may match TRBD1 or TRBD2 (7 bases each). Germline CDR1 reads GTSNPN; CDR2 reads SVGIG (reference sequence). V dropped 3 bases and J dropped 6 bases, with 15 bases sitting between them. This CDR3 is 13 amino acids long. In DNA form, the CDR3 reads TGTGCCTGGAGCAGGGGGGGGGTCGCCGAGCAGTACTTC. Its protein is CAWSRGGVAEQYF.

This clonotype has just a few counts. The V gene is TRBV6-2 or TRBV6-3, the J gene TRBJ1-2; the match to TRBD1 covers 7 bases. This CDR3 is 13 amino acids long. V dropped 9 bases and J dropped 4; count of bases not matched to a gene: 8. Per the germline V gene, CDR1 is MNHEY and CDR2 is SVGEGT. DNA for the CDR3: TGTGCCAGTCAAGGGGGCATGAGCTATGGCTACACCTTC. Translation gives CASQGGMSYGYTF.

This clonotype has ten or more counts. The chain uses TRBV6-5 and TRBJ2-3; D may match TRBD1 or TRBD2 (5 bases each). V lost 2 bases and J 5 bases, leaving 23 bases between the germline ends. The CDR3 consists of 18 residues. Germline CDR1 and CDR2: MNHEY and SVGAGI. CDR3 DNA: TGTGCCAGCAGTTACACCCGGGACCGGAGCCTGTTGGGAGATACGCAGTATTTT. Translation: CASSYTRDRSLLGDTQYF.

This clonotype has at least ten counts. The gene calls are TRBV30 and TRBJ2-7; the D gene could be TRBD1 or TRBD2 (5 bases each). The CDR3 is 15 amino acids. The germline V gene encodes CDR1 GTSNPN and CDR2 SVGIG (reference sequence). V dropped 3 bases and J dropped 2 bases, with 17 bases sitting between them. The DNA of the CDR3 is TGTGCCTGGAGCAGCCAAACAGGACTTACCTACGAGCAGTACTTC. Protein: CAWSSQTGLTYEQYF.

This clonotype occurred a few times. The chain is built from TRBV20-1 and TRBJ2-7, with TRBD1 as a possible D gene (6 bases). Germline lookup yields CDR1 DFQATT and CDR2 SNEGSKA (reference sequence). The CDR3 sequence is 12 residues long. The V gene lost 5 bases and the J gene lost 7 bases, with 15 bases spanning the gap. CDR3 DNA: TGCAGTGCTTCCACAGGGTCCCAAGAGCAGTACTTC. Translation gives CSASTGSQEQYF.

This clonotype was found a few times. This sequence joins TRBV7-9 and TRBJ2-1; no clear D gene. Germline CDR1 reads SEHNR; CDR2 reads FQNEAQ (reference sequence). CDR3 size: 16 residues. The ends were cut back, 1 base at V and 2 bases at J, with 12 bases in the middle. CDR3 nucleotides: TGTGCCAGCAGCTTAGAAGGGTCAGGTGCCTACAATGAGCAGTTCTTC. This gives the protein CASSLEGSGAYNEQFF.

In its sample, this clonotype was seen a few times. The chain is built from TRBV5-1 and TRBJ2-4; D is perhaps TRBD2 (5 bases). V was cut by 4 bases and J by 9 bases, with 17 bases left in between. CDR3 length equals 14 residues. Germline V gene data show CDR1 as SGHRS and CDR2 as YFSETQ. CDR3 DNA sequence: TGCGCCAGCAGCCCGCGTCAGGTAGAGGGCATTCAGTACTTC. It translates to CASSPRQVEGIQYF. Full variable domain (outside the CDR3, taken from reference TRBV5-1 and TRBJ2-4): KAGVTQTPRYLIKTRGQQVTLSCSPISGHRSVSWYQQTPGQGLQFLFEYFSETQRNKGNFPGRFSGRQFSNSRSEMNVSTLELGDSALYLCASSPRQVEGIQYFGAGTRLSVL.

This clonotype was detected only a few times. The CDR3 region is CAKTSGGYGYTF. The CDR3, as DNA: TGTGCCAAAACCTCAGGGGGCTATGGCTACACCTTC. The chain uses TRBV30 and TRBJ1-2; TRBD1 matches at 7 bases. V trimming: 8 bases; J trimming: 4 bases; junction bases outside the gene matches: 7. The CDR3 is made up of 12 amino acids. From germline, CDR1 is GTSNPN and CDR2 SVGIG (reference sequence).

This clonotype was picked up many times. The chain couples TRBV5-6 to TRBJ2-3; no definite D call. The CDR3 loop spans 15 amino acids. Germline CDR1 reads SGHDT; CDR2 reads YYEEEE. The V gene lost 0 bases and the J gene lost 0 bases, with 8 bases spanning the gap. CDR3 coding DNA: TGTGCCAGCAGCTTGGAGGTAGTGAGCACAGATACGCAGTATTTT. This encodes CASSLEVVSTDTQYF.

This clonotype was observed at least ten times. CDR3 coding DNA: TGTGCCAGCAGCCCGGGGCTAGAGGCAGATACGCAGTATTTT. Protein: CASSPGLEADTQYF. The chain combines TRBV7-6 with TRBJ2-3; either TRBD1 or TRBD2 may fit D (5 bases each). Germline CDR1 and CDR2: SGHVS and FNYEAQ. This CDR3 is built from 14 residues. Trimming stripped 5 bases from V and 4 bases from J, with 13 bases between. Together with reference TRBV7-6 and TRBJ2-3, the CDR3 gives the full variable domain: GAGVSQSPRYKVTKRGQDVALRCDPISGHVSLYWYRQALGQGPEFLTYFNYEAQQDKSGLPNDRFSAERPEGSISTLTIQRTEQRDSAMYRCASSPGLEADTQYFGPGTRLTVL.

Many counts were recorded for this clonotype. The chain has TRBV6-5 and TRBJ1-5; D perhaps matches TRBD1 (5 bases). Germline V gives CDR1 MNHEY, CDR2 SVGAGI. The CDR3 spans 15 residues. Trimming removed 6 bases at V and 3 bases at J, with 15 bases between. Here the CDR3 DNA reads TGTGCCAGCAGCCCTCCGGGACGGATCAATCAGCCCCAGCATTTT. Protein: CASSPPGRINQPQHF.

This clonotype was detected a few times. The rearrangement links TRBV20-1 to TRBJ2-3; tentatively, D is TRBD2 (5 bases). Germline V CDR1 and CDR2: DFQATT, SNEGSKA (reference sequence). This CDR3 is 15 amino acids long. V lost 3 bases and J 0 bases, leaving 13 bases between the germline ends. CDR3 protein: CSASPLRGSTDTQYF. The CDR3 nucleotides are TGCAGTGCTAGCCCCCTCCGGGGTAGCACAGATACGCAGTATTTT.

This clonotype has a count of ten or more. The V gene is TRBV3-1, the J gene TRBJ2-1; 12 bases are a match to TRBD2. Germline CDR1 LGHDT, CDR2 YNNKEL (reference sequence). V was pared by 4 bases and J by 8 bases, with 9 bases of the junction left unmatched. The CDR3 runs 16 residues. CDR3 sequence reads: CASSRTPSGGGYEQFF. CDR3 coding DNA: TGTGCCAGCAGCCGGACCCCTAGCGGGGGGGGATATGAGCAGTTCTTC.

This clonotype appeared many times. The chain combines TRBV20-1 with TRBJ2-7; D remains unclear. V shed 3 bases and J shed 2 bases, with 11 bases lying between them. From germline, CDR1 is DFQATT and CDR2 SNEGSKA (reference sequence). CDR3 length: 13 residues. CDR3 protein: CSASSPGPYEQYF. CDR3 coding DNA: TGCAGTGCTAGTAGCCCAGGCCCCTACGAGCAGTACTTC.

The chain carries TRBV5-5 and TRBJ2-7, with TRBD1 identical over 8 bases. Losses at the gene ends were 0 bases for V and 6 bases for J; bases not matched to a gene: 5. Germline loops: CDR1 SGHKS, CDR2 YYEKEE (reference sequence). CDR3 size: 14 residues. The CDR3 here is CASSLVGQGREQYF. Written as DNA, the CDR3 is TGTGCCAGCAGCTTGGTAGGACAGGGTCGCGAGCAGTACTTC.